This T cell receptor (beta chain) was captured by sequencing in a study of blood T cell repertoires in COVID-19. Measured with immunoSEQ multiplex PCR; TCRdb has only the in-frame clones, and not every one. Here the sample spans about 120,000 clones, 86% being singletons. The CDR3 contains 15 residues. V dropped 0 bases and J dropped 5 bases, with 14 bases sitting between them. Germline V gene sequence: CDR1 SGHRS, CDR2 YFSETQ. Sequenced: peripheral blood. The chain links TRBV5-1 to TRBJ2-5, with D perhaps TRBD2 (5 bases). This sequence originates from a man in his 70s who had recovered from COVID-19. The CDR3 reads CASSLGSLAGETQYF. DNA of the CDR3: TGCGCCAGCAGCTTGGGGTCGCTAGCCGGGGAGACCCAGTACTTC.